Each of the 20 T cell receptor beta chains below was sequenced from the same sample in a study of cytomegalovirus exposure and HLA in healthy donors. The PCR employed 60 Vbeta primers together with 13 Jbeta primers. Method: immunoSEQ multiplex PCR; TCRdb's copy keeps in-frame clones and lacks some. Of some 270,000 clones detected, roughly 80% appear once; the ten largest clones hold about 0.3%. Input material: PBMCs. The source of these receptors is a girl aged 2 to 9 in good health and CMV-seronegative.

The chain couples TRBV4-1 to TRBJ2-1, with 12 bases fitting TRBD2. J gave up 5 bases and V 4 bases, and 6 bases lay outside the gene matches. From germline, CDR1 is MGHRA and CDR2 YSYEKL. This CDR3 has 16 residues. Here the CDR3 DNA reads TGCGCCAGCAGCCGACCCGGACTAGCGGGGAACAATGAGCAGTTCTTC. As protein: CASSRPGLAGNNEQFF.

This rearrangement joins TRBV4-1 to TRBJ1-6; TRBD1 matches 7 bases. The V and J ends lost 3 bases and 6 bases, in that order; junction bases with no gene match: 8. The CDR3 is 16 residues long. The germline V gene encodes CDR1 MGHRA and CDR2 YSYEKL. CDR3 sequence reads: CASSQAGTAFNSPLHF. CDR3 sequence (DNA): TGCGCCAGCAGCCAGGCCGGGACAGCGTTTAATTCACCCCTCCACTTT.

In regard to this clone: The CDR3 carries no conserved terminal phenylalanine or tryptophan, so it likely arises from a read error. No DNA is shown, since the ends of the CDR3 on it are uncertain; the CDR3 is the one TCRdb lists. The chain joins TRBV7-8 to TRBJ1-2; whether TRBD1, the table's D call, matches the DNA was not checked. From its first to its last residue, the CDR3 has 14 amino acids. Germline V CDR1 and CDR2: SGHVS, FQNEAQ. CDR3 residues: CASSLVGTDFFSRL.

This rearrangement joins TRBV28 to TRBJ1-2, with 10 nucleotides matching TRBD1. This CDR3 spans 15 amino acids. V was clipped by 1 base and J by 3 bases; unmatched bases: 2. The germline gives CDR1 MDHEN, CDR2 SYDVKM. The CDR3 sequence is CASSLSGTGDYGYTF. The CDR3 DNA reads TGTGCCAGCAGTTTATCGGGGACAGGGGACTATGGCTACACCTTC.

The V gene is TRBV30, the J gene TRBJ2-3; TRBD2 matches 9 bases. CDR3 length: 15 residues. The V gene's germline CDR1 is GTSNPN and CDR2 SVGIG (reference sequence). The V and J ends lost 3 bases and 5 bases, in that order; junction bases with no gene match: 9. The CDR3 region has the DNA TGTGCCTGGAGAGTTGGCGGGGGGGCTGGAGATACGCAGTATTTT. This sequence encodes CAWRVGGGAGDTQYF.

The CDR3 DNA reads TGTGCCAGCAGTGAATTGGGACTACTAAGCTCCTACAATGAGCAGTTCTTC. It yields the protein CASSELGLLSSYNEQFF. The chain is built from TRBV6-1 and TRBJ2-1; TRBD2 matches 7 bases. Germline V lookup: CDR1 MNHNS, CDR2 SASEGT. V was clipped by 2 bases and J by 0 bases; unmatched bases: 7. The CDR3 length is 17 residues.

This sequence joins TRBV4-2 and TRBJ2-5; 9 nucleotides agree with TRBD1. The J call is uncertain, as TRBJ2-7 better fits the DNA end. The germline V gene has CDR1 LGHNA and CDR2 YNFKEQ. The CDR3 sequence is 13 residues long. DNA for the CDR3: TGTGCCAGCAGCCGGGACAGGGACGACGAGCAGTACTTC. Its protein product is CASSRDRDDEQYF.

This clone was observed a handful of times. The chain joins TRBV30 to TRBJ1-1; no firm D call. Germline loops: CDR1 GTSNPN, CDR2 SVGIG (reference sequence). The ends were cut back, 1 base at V and 0 bases at J, with 6 bases in the middle. The CDR3 has 13 amino acids. The CDR3 sequence: CAWSAFMNTEAFF. The CDR3 DNA follows: TGTGCCTGGAGTGCATTCATGAACACTGAAGCTTTCTTT.

The chain combines TRBV15 with TRBJ2-7; D unresolved. V shed 0 bases and J shed 4 bases, with 10 bases lying between them. In germline, CDR1 is LNHNV, CDR2 YYDKDF (reference sequence). This CDR3 spans 14 amino acids. The DNA of the CDR3 is TGTGCCACCAGCAGAGATCACGGAGAATACGAGCAGTACTTC. Its protein product is CATSRDHGEYEQYF.

The V call is TRBV4-1, the J call TRBJ2-6; the D gene is possibly TRBD2 (5 bases). CDR3 size: 17 residues. Germline values: CDR1 MGHRA, CDR2 YSYEKL. V was cut by 4 bases and J by 3 bases, with 16 bases left in between. CDR3 bases: TGCGCCAGCAGCCCAGTCCGGGGTCTCCTTGGGGCCAACGTCCTGACTTTC. Amino acid sequence: CASSPVRGLLGANVLTF.

This chain links TRBV5-8 with TRBJ1-1; 10 positions match TRBD1. J gave up 6 bases and V 8 bases, and 13 bases lay outside the gene matches. Germline CDR1 SGHTS, CDR2 YDEGEE. The CDR3 runs to 15 residues. This CDR3 is CASFDRGRRGAEAFF. The CDR3 DNA follows: TGTGCCAGTTTCGACAGGGGGCGCCGAGGGGCTGAAGCTTTCTTT.

J is TRBJ1-1 and V is TRBV7-9; 12 bases are a match to TRBD1. The CDR3 runs 13 residues. V lost 3 bases to trimming and J lost 11 bases; unmatched junction nucleotides: 4. Germline values: CDR1 SEHNR, CDR2 FQNEAQ (reference sequence). The CDR3 reads CASSFPGQGAAFF. CDR3 coding DNA: TGTGCCAGCAGCTTCCCGGGACAGGGGGCGGCTTTCTTT.

The V gene is TRBV27, the J gene TRBJ1-1; D unresolved. Germline lookup yields CDR1 MNHEY and CDR2 SMNVEV (reference sequence). Trimming removed 3 bases at V and 2 bases at J, with 10 bases between. This CDR3 has 14 residues. CDR3 region: CASSLVATNTEAFF. The CDR3 DNA reads TGTGCCAGCAGTTTGGTGGCCACCAACACTGAAGCTTTCTTT.

The chain employs TRBV4-1 and TRBJ1-1, with D possibly TRBD1 on 5 matching bases. Trimming left V 2 bases short and J 4 bases short, with 8 bases between. The CDR3 length is 13 residues. Per the germline V gene, CDR1 is MGHRA and CDR2 is YSYEKL. The CDR3 coding sequence is TGCGCCAGCAGCCAACAGGGAAGCACTGAAGCTTTCTTT. Amino acids: CASSQQGSTEAFF.

V and J are TRBV10-3 and TRBJ1-2; D gene uncertain. Germline lookup yields CDR1 ENHRY and CDR2 SYGVKD. The CDR3 consists of 13 residues. Trimming took off 2 bases at V and 4 bases at J, with 8 bases between the two ends. The CDR3 DNA reads TGTGCCATCAGTGAGCCGTTAATCTATGGCTACACCTTC. Residues: CAISEPLIYGYTF.

This clone came up a few times. The J gene is TRBJ1-4, the V gene TRBV7-9; 8 positions agree with TRBD1. After removal of 5 bases from V and 8 bases from J, the junction contained 10 bases not matched to a gene. The length of the CDR3 is 15 residues. Germline lookup yields CDR1 SEHNR and CDR2 FQNEAQ (reference sequence). The CDR3 DNA sequence: TGTGCCAGCAGCCGACAGGGGAGTACCCAGGAAAAACTGTTTTTT. This gives the protein CASSRQGSTQEKLFF.

J is TRBJ1-1 and V is TRBV7-8; 10 bases align to TRBD1. This CDR3 spans 12 amino acids. J was trimmed by 8 bases and V by 5 bases; bases with no gene match: 2. CDR1 SGHVS and CDR2 FQNEAQ come from the germline V gene. Written as DNA, the CDR3 is TGTGCCAGCAGCGGGACAGGGGTCGAAGCTTTCTTT. It specifies CASSGTGVEAFF.

This chain joins TRBV19 and TRBJ2-7, with 7 bases matching TRBD2. Per germline, CDR1 LNHDA and CDR2 SQIVND (reference sequence). V lost 1 base to trimming and J lost 1 base; unmatched junction nucleotides: 4. The CDR3 has 15 residues. The CDR3 DNA sequence: TGTGCCAGTAGTATAGGCGGGAGTAAATCCTACGAGCAGTACTTC. Its protein is CASSIGGSKSYEQYF.

This clone was picked up one time. Different DNA sequences within this sample yield the same CDR3. V gene TRBV27 combines with J gene TRBJ1-6, with TRBD1 identical over 8 bases. CDR3 length: 13 residues. The ends lost 5 bases at V and 6 bases at J; junction bases unmatched: 0. From germline, CDR1 is MNHEY and CDR2 SMNVEV (reference sequence). This chain's CDR3 is CASSDRGNSPLHF. The CDR3 nucleotides are TGTGCCAGCAGTGACAGGGGTAATTCACCCCTCCACTTT.

The genes are TRBV5-1 and TRBJ2-5, with D unclear. V lost 2 bases, J lost 5 bases, and 10 bases lay in between. The CDR3 contains 13 residues. Germline lookup yields CDR1 SGHRS and CDR2 YFSETQ. The CDR3 nucleotides are TGCGCCAGCAGCTTTGGGTCCGGGGAGACCCAGTACTTC. This codes for CASSFGSGETQYF.